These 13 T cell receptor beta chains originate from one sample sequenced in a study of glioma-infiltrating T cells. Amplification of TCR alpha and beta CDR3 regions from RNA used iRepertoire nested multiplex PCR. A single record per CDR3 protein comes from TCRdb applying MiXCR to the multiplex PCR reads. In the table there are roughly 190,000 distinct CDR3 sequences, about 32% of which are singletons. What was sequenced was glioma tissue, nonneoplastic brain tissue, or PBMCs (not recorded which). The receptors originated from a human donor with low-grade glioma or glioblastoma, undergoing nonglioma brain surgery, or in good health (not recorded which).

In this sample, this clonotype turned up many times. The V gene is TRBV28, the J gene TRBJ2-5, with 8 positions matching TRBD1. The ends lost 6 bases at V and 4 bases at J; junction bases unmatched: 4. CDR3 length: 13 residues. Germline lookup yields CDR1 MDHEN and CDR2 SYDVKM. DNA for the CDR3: TGTGCCAGCAGGAGTACAGGGGGAGAGACCCAGTACTTC. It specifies CASRSTGGETQYF.

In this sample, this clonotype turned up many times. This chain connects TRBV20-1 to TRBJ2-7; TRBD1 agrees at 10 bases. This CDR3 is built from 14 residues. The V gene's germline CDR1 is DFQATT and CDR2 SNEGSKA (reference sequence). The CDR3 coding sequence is TGCAGCACATACACGGGTGACAGGGGGCTTGAGCAGTACTTC. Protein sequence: CSTYTGDRGLEQYF.

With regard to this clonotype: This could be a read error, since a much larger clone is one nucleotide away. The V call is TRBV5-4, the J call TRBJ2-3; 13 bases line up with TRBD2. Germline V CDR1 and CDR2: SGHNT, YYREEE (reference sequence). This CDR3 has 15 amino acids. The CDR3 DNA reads TGTGCCAGCAGCTTGGGACTAGCGGGAGGAGATAAGCAGTATTTT. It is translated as CASSLGLAGGDKQYF.

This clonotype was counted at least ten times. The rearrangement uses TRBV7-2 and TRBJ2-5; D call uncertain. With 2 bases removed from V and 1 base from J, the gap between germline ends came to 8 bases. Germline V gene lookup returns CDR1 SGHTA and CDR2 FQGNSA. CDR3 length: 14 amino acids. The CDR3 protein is CASSLPGPQETQYF. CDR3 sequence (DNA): TGTGCCAGCAGCTTACCTGGACCCCAAGAGACCCAGTACTTC.

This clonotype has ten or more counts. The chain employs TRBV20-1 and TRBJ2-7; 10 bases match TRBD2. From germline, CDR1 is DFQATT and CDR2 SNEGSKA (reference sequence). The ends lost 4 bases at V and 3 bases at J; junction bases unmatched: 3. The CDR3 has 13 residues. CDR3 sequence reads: CSAILAGIYEQYF. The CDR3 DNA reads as TGCAGTGCTATACTAGCGGGAATCTACGAGCAGTACTTC.

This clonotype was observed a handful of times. The CDR3 sequence: CASSLERVTPLAKNIQYF. For the CDR3, the DNA is TGTGCCAGCAGCTTAGAGCGGGTCACTCCTCTAGCCAAAAACATTCAGTACTTC. The V call is TRBV7-8, the J call TRBJ2-4; D may be TRBD2 (6 bases). Germline V gene lookup returns CDR1 SGHVS and CDR2 FQNEAQ. The CDR3 extends over 18 amino acids. V lost 1 base and J 0 bases, leaving 16 bases between the germline ends.

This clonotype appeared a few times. DNA of the CDR3: TGTGCCAGTAGTATACCTAACCCGGGACAGGGAACGAATCAGCCCCAGCATTTT. This translates into CASSIPNPGQGTNQPQHF. The V gene is TRBV19, the J gene TRBJ1-5, with 9 nucleotides matching TRBD1. Per the germline V gene, CDR1 is LNHDA and CDR2 is SQIVND (reference sequence). The J segment lost 4 bases and the V segment lost 2 bases, leaving 12 bases of the junction unmatched. This CDR3 comprises 18 residues.

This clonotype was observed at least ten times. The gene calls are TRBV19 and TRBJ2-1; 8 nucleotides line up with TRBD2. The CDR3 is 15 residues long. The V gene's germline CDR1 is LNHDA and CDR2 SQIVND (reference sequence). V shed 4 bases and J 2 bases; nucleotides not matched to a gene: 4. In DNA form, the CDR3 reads TGTGCCAGTAGTACCCCGGGACTAGCCTACAATGAGCAGTTCTTC. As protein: CASSTPGLAYNEQFF.

The CDR3 DNA sequence: TGTGCCAGCAGCCTCATGGACAGGGGCAAAGGCTACACCTTC. It is translated as CASSLMDRGKGYTF. The chain couples TRBV3-1 to TRBJ1-2; 9 bases align to TRBD1. The V gene end was trimmed by 4 bases and the J gene end by 8 bases; junction bases not matched to a gene: 8. Per germline, CDR1 LGHDT and CDR2 YNNKEL (reference sequence). The length of the CDR3 is 14 residues. Full variable domain (remainder filled in from reference TRBV3-1 and TRBJ1-2): DTAVSQTPKYLVTQMGNDKSIKCEQNLGHDTMYWYKQDSKKFLKIMFSYNNKELIINETVPNRFSPKSPDKAHLNLHINSLELGDSAVYFCASSLMDRGKGYTFGSGTRLTVV.

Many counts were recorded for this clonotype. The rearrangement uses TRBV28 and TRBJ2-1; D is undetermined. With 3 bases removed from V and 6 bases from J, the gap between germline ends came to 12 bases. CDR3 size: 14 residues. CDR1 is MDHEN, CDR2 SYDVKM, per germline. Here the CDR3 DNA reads TGTGCCAGCAGTTTTGCAGCCTCGACCAATGAGCAGTTCTTC. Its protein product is CASSFAASTNEQFF.

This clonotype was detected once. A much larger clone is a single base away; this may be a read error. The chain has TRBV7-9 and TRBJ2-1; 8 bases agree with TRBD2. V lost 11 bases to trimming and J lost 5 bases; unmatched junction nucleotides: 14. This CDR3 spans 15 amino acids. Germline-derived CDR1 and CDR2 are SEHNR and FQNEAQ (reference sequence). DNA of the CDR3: TGTGCCCGACGAGGGCGGGAGGACCACCACAATGAGCAGTTCTTC. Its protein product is CARRGREDHHNEQFF.

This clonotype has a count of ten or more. The CDR3 sequence: CASSPAPGPYNEQYF. The CDR3 nucleotides read TGTGCCAGCAGCCCTGCTCCGGGGCCTTACAACGAGCAGTACTTC. The chain uses TRBV7-2 and TRBJ2-7; tentatively, D is TRBD1 or TRBD2 (5 bases each). The CDR3 runs to 15 residues. Germline-derived CDR1 and CDR2 are SGHTA and FQGNSA. Trimming left V 5 bases short and J 5 bases short, with 19 bases between.

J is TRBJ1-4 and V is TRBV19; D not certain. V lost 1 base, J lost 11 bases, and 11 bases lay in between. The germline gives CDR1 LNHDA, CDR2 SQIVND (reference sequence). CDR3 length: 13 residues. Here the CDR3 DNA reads TGTGCCAGTAGTATAGTCCCGGGCGGGAAACTGTTTTTT. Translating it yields CASSIVPGGKLFF.